This T cell receptor (beta chain) was profiled in a study of cytomegalovirus exposure and HLA in healthy donors. Looking at the study overall: Earlier work reported roughly 120 million unique TCR beta sequences from some 170 million T cells. Genotyping showed around 80% of 398 donors falling in the Caucasian-associated ancestry cluster.

The study ran its PCR with 60 Vbeta and 13 Jbeta primers. Here immunoSEQ multiplex PCR was the method, and the copy in TCRdb shows in-frame clones only, minus some. Counted here are approximately 190,000 clones, over 80% occurring once; the ten biggest clones make up over 5.5%. The CDR3 covers 18 residues. V lost 6 bases and J lost 1; bases outside the gene matches: 13. The sequencing input was PBMCs. The chain is built from TRBV6-7 and TRBJ1-5, with 9 positions matching TRBD1. TRBV6-7 is noted as an ORF with a role that remains uncertain. The receptor was isolated from a man aged 40-55 years in good health and CMV-seropositive. The CDR3 reads CASRGTGSKGWSNQPQHF. Here the CDR3 DNA reads TGTGCCAGCAGGGGGACAGGGAGTAAGGGGTGGAGCAATCAGCCCCAGCATTTT.